The 6 T cell receptor beta chains below come from one sample, sequenced in a study of beta chain features in type 1 diabetes. The authors reverse transcribed all of the isolated RNA, so sequencing captured expressed TCRB transcripts. The protocol was immunoSEQ multiplex PCR, while the TCRdb copy is restricted to in-frame clones and leaves out a portion. Counted here are almost 350,000 clones, 7.5% to 9% occurring once; the ten biggest clones make up 0.44%. The sequenced material came from central memory CD4+ T cells from blood. The origin of the receptors is a woman between 18 and 30 years old in good health.

Only a few counts were recorded for this clone. At the DNA level, this CDR3 is encoded by other sequences in the same sample as well. This chain connects TRBV18 to TRBJ2-7, with D unclear. This CDR3 contains 13 residues. Per the germline V gene, CDR1 is KGHSH and CDR2 is LQKENI. V shed 3 bases and J shed 2 bases, with 8 bases lying between them. DNA of the CDR3: TGTGCCAGCTCACCCCCCGGAACCTACGAGCAGTACTTC. It encodes CASSPPGTYEQYF.

The chain employs TRBV27 and TRBJ2-2, with 11 bases identical to TRBD2. This CDR3 region has 16 residues. V was clipped by 2 bases and J by 7 bases; unmatched bases: 6. The germline gives CDR1 MNHEY, CDR2 SMNVEV (reference sequence). CDR3 loop: CASSLRLAGFIGELFF. The CDR3 nucleotides read TGTGCCAGCAGTTTAAGACTAGCGGGATTTATCGGGGAGCTGTTTTTT.

This clone came up a few times. The chain has TRBV5-4 and TRBJ2-7; D not resolved. Germline-derived CDR1 and CDR2 are SGHNT and YYREEE (reference sequence). The V gene lost 3 bases and the J gene lost 3 bases, with 7 bases spanning the gap. CDR3 size: 12 residues. CDR3 sequence: CASSYDGYEQYF. The CDR3 nucleotides read TGTGCCAGCAGCTATGACGGCTACGAGCAGTACTTC.

This clone appeared a few times. The chain has TRBV19 and TRBJ2-3, with 14 positions matching TRBD2. The length of the CDR3 is 14 residues. V was pared by 8 bases and J by 8 bases, with 6 bases of the junction left unmatched. Germline V gives CDR1 LNHDA, CDR2 SQIVND (reference sequence). The CDR3 DNA is TGTGCCAGTGCTCCGGGACTAGCGGGAGTTACGCAGTATTTT. This encodes CASAPGLAGVTQYF.

This clone turned up a few times. J is TRBJ2-3 and V is TRBV7-9; no clear D. Deletions cut 5 bases from V and 2 bases from J, with 14 bases between. This CDR3 has 15 residues. CDR1 and CDR2 (germline): SEHNR, FQNEAQ (reference sequence). The CDR3 region is CASSQRAVDTDTQYF. CDR3 bases: TGTGCCAGCAGCCAAAGGGCAGTGGACACAGATACGCAGTATTTT.

The chain combines TRBV20-1 with TRBJ2-5; D is ambiguous. Germline values: CDR1 DFQATT, CDR2 SNEGSKA (reference sequence). The CDR3 is made up of 11 amino acids. The chain's CDR3 is CSPQLQETQYF. The CDR3 DNA sequence: TGCAGCCCGCAGCTACAAGAGACCCAGTACTTC.